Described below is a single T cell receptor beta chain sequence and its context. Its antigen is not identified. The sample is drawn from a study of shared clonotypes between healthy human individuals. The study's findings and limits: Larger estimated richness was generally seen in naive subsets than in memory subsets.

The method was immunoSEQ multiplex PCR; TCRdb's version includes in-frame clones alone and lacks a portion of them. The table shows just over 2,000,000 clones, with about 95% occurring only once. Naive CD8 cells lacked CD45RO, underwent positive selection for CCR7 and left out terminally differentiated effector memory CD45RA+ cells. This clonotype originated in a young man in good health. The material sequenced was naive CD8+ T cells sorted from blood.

The CDR3: CASSQDQGSGANVLTF. Here the CDR3 DNA reads TGTGCCAGCAGCCAAGATCAGGGCTCTGGGGCCAACGTCCTGACTTTC. This rearrangement joins TRBV4-2 to TRBJ2-6; weak D call: TRBD1 (5 bases). Trimming left V 0 bases short and J 0 bases short, with 6 bases between. The germline gives CDR1 LGHNA, CDR2 YNFKEQ. The CDR3 has 16 residues.